This entry lists 12 T cell receptor beta chains sequenced from one sample in a study of Graves' ophthalmopathy and Graves' hyperthyroidism. Amplified TCR beta CDR3 regions were obtained using RNA transcripts as template. Second-round multiplex PCR came after a first-round RT-PCR that employed HTBI primers. One entry per CDR3 protein results from TCRdb running MiXCR on the multiplex PCR reads. The profile shows roughly 410,000 distinct CDR3 sequences, approximately 15% of them singletons. The specimen was peripheral blood. Source of these receptors: a young woman with stable Graves' hyperthyroidism.

This clonotype was counted at least ten times. This sequence joins TRBV24-1 and TRBJ2-2; TRBD1 agrees at 10 bases. This CDR3 is built from 15 residues. Germline V lookup: CDR1 KGHDR, CDR2 SFDVKD. V gave up 5 bases and J gave up 7 bases; unmatched junction bases: 6. The CDR3 region has the DNA TGTGCCACCAGTGGTTCCGGGACAGGGGTCGGGGAGCTGTTTTTT. As protein: CATSGSGTGVGELFF.

The V gene is TRBV7-2, the J gene TRBJ2-5, with D unclear. Germline-derived CDR1 and CDR2 are SGHTA and FQGNSA. The CDR3 extends over 13 amino acids. Deletions cut 1 base from V and 6 bases from J, with 9 bases between. CDR3 amino acids: CASSLGLLQTQYF. The CDR3 DNA sequence: TGTGCCAGCAGCTTAGGTTTGCTACAGACCCAGTACTTC.

This clonotype was seen ten or more times. The V call is TRBV15, the J call TRBJ1-1; D is perhaps TRBD1 (6 bases). V was shortened by 5 bases and J by 4 bases, with 17 bases between the two germline ends. Germline V gives CDR1 LNHNV, CDR2 YYDKDF (reference sequence). The CDR3 has 15 amino acids. CDR3 loop: CATSLRTDATTEAFF. As DNA, the CDR3 is TGTGCCACCAGCCTCAGGACAGACGCCACCACTGAAGCTTTCTTT.

This clonotype was recorded at least ten times. The chain has TRBV12-3 or TRBV12-4 and TRBJ2-5, with D possibly called TRBD1 or TRBD2 (5 bases each). The ends were cut back, 1 base at V and 6 bases at J, with 12 bases in the middle. The CDR3 runs to 14 residues. For the CDR3, the DNA is TGTGCCAGCAGTTTAGGCGGGCAGGGTCAGACCCAGTACTTC. This codes for CASSLGGQGQTQYF.

The sample holds a few counts of this clonotype. At one boundary the junction diverges from the germline segment, which might be a read error. V usage is TRBV11-3 and J usage is TRBJ2-4, with TRBD2 matching over 8 bases. CDR1 and CDR2 (germline): SGHNT, YENEEA. This CDR3 has 16 amino acids. CDR3 DNA: TGCGCCAGCAGCCCCTTAGCGGGACTAGCCAAAAACATTCAGTACTTC. The encoded protein is CASSPLAGLAKNIQYF.

This sequence joins TRBV7-3 and TRBJ1-1, with TRBD1 matching 10 bases. V lost 5 bases, J lost 6 bases, and 12 bases stayed unmatched. Germline values: CDR1 SGHTA, CDR2 FQGTGA. This CDR3 contains 16 residues. The CDR3 region is CASSTNPGQGKAEAFF. The CDR3 DNA reads as TGTGCCAGCAGCACTAACCCGGGACAGGGGAAGGCTGAAGCTTTCTTT.

The chain combines TRBV12-3 or TRBV12-4 with TRBJ2-7; D possibly corresponds to TRBD2 (5 bases). V shed 4 bases and J shed 2 bases, with 9 bases lying between them. This CDR3 spans 13 amino acids. The CDR3 nucleotides read TGTGCCAGCAGTTCGGGGTCCGCCTACGAGCAGTACTTC. This codes for CASSSGSAYEQYF.

The rearrangement uses TRBV6-1 and TRBJ1-2, with a possible D match to TRBD1 (5 bases). Trimming removed 7 bases at V and 3 bases at J, with 15 bases between. CDR3 size: 14 residues. Germline V gene lookup returns CDR1 MNHNS and CDR2 SASEGT. The CDR3 DNA sequence: TGTGCCAGCACCTTCGAGCGCAGGGACTATGGCTACACCTTC. Encoded protein: CASTFERRDYGYTF.

This chain uses TRBV24-1 with TRBJ1-1; D unclear. CDR3 length: 12 amino acids. With 11 bases removed from V and 6 bases from J, the gap between germline ends came to 15 bases. The germline gives CDR1 KGHDR, CDR2 SFDVKD. CDR3 nucleotides: TGTGCCAGCCAAGTGCGGACTGCTGAAGCTTTCTTT. This encodes CASQVRTAEAFF.

The chain employs TRBV19 and TRBJ1-5, with D unclear. The CDR3 has 13 residues. V lost 8 bases, J lost 4 bases, and 12 bases lay in between. Germline CDR1 reads LNHDA; CDR2 reads SQIVND (reference sequence). Here the CDR3 DNA reads TGTGCCAGTCGAGGGTCCGCGAATCAGCCCCAGCATTTT. Amino acid sequence: CASRGSANQPQHF.

This clonotype showed up many times. The chain is built from TRBV11-1 and TRBJ2-7, with a tentative D call TRBD1 (6 bases). V lost 6 bases to trimming and J lost 2 bases, with 14 bases between them. The germline V gene has CDR1 SGHAT and CDR2 FQDESV (reference sequence). The CDR3 has 14 residues. DNA for the CDR3: TGTGCCAGCAGACTTACAGGGAACACCTACGAGCAGTACTTC. As protein: CASRLTGNTYEQYF.

This clonotype came up many times. The genes are TRBV12-3 or TRBV12-4 and TRBJ1-2, with D unclear. The CDR3 length is 13 residues. V lost 2 bases to trimming and J lost 3 bases, with 7 bases between them. As DNA, the CDR3 is TGTGCCAGCAGTTTAATGGTAGACTATGGCTACACCTTC. Its protein product is CASSLMVDYGYTF.